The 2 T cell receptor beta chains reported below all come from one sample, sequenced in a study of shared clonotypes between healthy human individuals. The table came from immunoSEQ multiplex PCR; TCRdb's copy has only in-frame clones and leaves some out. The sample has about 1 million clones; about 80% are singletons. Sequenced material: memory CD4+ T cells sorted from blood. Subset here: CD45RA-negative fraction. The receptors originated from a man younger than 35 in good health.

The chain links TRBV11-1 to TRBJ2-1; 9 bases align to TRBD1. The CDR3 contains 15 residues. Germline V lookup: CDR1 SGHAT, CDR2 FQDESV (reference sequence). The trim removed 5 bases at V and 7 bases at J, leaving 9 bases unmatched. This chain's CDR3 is CASSLGTGWVNEQFF. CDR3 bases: TGTGCCAGCAGCCTCGGGACAGGGTGGGTAAATGAGCAGTTCTTC.

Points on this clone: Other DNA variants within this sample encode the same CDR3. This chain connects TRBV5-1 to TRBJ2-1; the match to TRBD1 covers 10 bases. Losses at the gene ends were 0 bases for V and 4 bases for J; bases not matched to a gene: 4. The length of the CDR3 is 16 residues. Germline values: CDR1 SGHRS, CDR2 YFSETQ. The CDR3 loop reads CASSLGGTGAYNEQFF. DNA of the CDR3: TGCGCCAGCAGCTTGGGTGGGACAGGGGCATACAATGAGCAGTTCTTC.